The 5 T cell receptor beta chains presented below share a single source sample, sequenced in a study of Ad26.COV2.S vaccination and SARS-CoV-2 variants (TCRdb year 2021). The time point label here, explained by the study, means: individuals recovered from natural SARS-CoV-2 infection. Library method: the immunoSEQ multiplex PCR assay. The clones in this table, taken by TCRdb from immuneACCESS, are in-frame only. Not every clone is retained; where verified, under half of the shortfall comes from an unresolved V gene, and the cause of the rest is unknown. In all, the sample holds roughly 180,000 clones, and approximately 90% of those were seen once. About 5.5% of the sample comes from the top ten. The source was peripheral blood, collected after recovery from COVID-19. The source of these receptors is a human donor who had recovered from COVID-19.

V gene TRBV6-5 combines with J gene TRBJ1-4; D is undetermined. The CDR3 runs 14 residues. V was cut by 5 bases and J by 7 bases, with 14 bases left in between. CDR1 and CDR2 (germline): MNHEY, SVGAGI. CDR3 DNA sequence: TGTGCCAGCAGTCCTGGCCGGTTGTTTGAAAAACTGTTTTTT. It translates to CASSPGRLFEKLFF.

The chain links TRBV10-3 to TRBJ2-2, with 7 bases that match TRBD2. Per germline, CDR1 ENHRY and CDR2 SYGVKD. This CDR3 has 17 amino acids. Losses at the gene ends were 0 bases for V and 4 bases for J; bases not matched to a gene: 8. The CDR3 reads CAISESKAGVSTGELFF. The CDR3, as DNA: TGTGCCATCAGTGAGTCGAAGGCGGGAGTGAGCACCGGGGAGCTGTTTTTT.

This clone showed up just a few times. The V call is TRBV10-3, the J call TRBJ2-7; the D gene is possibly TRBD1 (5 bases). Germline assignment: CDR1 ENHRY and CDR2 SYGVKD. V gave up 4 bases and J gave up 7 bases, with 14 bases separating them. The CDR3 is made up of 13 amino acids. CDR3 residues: CAISAGPKGEQYF. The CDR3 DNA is TGTGCCATCAGTGCCGGTCCTAAGGGGGAGCAGTACTTC.

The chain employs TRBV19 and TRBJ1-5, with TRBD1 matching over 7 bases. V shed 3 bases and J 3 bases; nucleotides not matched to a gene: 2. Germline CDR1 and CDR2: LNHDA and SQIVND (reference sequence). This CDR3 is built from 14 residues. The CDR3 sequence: CASSMGTVNQPQHF. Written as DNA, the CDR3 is TGTGCCAGTAGTATGGGGACAGTCAATCAGCCCCAGCATTTT.

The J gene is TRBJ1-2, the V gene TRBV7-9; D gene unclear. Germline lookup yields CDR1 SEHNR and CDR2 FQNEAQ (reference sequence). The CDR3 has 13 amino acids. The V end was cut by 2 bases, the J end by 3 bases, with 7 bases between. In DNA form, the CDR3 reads TGTGCCAGCAGCTTAACTGATTACTATGGCTACACCTTC. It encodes CASSLTDYYGYTF.